Each of the 21 T cell receptor beta chains below was sequenced from the same sample in a study of response to subunit inactivated influenza vaccine. Via MiXCR, TCRdb re-called the RT-PCR reads, giving one row per CDR3 protein. The sample lists almost 600,000 distinct CDR3 sequences, 14% occurring once. Sequenced here: PBMCs from blood, sampled approximately 12 days after vaccination. The receptor set was obtained from a man aged 50 to 60 who received an inactivated influenza vaccine.

This clonotype was found many times. This chain links TRBV5-1 with TRBJ1-2; 12 bases align to TRBD1. CDR1 is SGHRS, CDR2 YFSETQ, per germline. Trimming removed 2 bases from V and 6 bases from J; junction bases left unmatched: 8. The CDR3 has 16 amino acids. This CDR3 is CASSFGGTGGWNGYTF. The CDR3 coding sequence is TGCGCCAGCAGCTTTGGAGGGACAGGGGGCTGGAATGGCTACACCTTC.

The rearrangement joins TRBV6-5 to TRBJ2-5; D ambiguous. The V and J ends lost 2 bases and 3 bases respectively, with 7 bases between them. CDR1 and CDR2 (germline): MNHEY, SVGAGI. The CDR3 is 13 amino acids. Here the CDR3 DNA reads TGTGCCAGCAGTTACCGGTCAGAAGAGACCCAGTACTTC. Protein sequence: CASSYRSEETQYF.

This clonotype appeared a few times. V gene TRBV6-1 combines with J gene TRBJ1-6, with 9 nucleotides matching TRBD1. The germline gives CDR1 MNHNS, CDR2 SASEGT. With 7 bases clipped from V and 9 bases from J, the junction kept 1 base outside the gene matches. This CDR3 is 12 amino acids long. As DNA, the CDR3 is TGTGCCAGCAAACAGGGGGCTTCACCCCTCCACTTT. Its translation: CASKQGASPLHF.

This sequence joins TRBV5-1 and TRBJ1-2; D might be TRBD1 (6 bases). The CDR3 extends over 12 amino acids. The germline CDR1 and CDR2 sequences are SGHRS and YFSETQ. V shed 4 bases and J shed 7 bases, with 11 bases lying between them. The CDR3, as DNA: TGCGCCAGCAGCGCCCAGGGGCCTGGCTACACCTTC. Translating it yields CASSAQGPGYTF.

This clonotype was seen only a few times. The chain links TRBV5-1 to TRBJ2-5; 9 bases align to TRBD1. This CDR3 has 17 residues. V trimming: 4 bases; J trimming: 3 bases; junction bases outside the gene matches: 13. CDR1 is SGHRS and CDR2 is YFSETQ in the germline V gene. The CDR3, as DNA: TGCGCCAGCAGCAAACCGGGACAGGGTGGAAAGGAAGAGACCCAGTACTTC. Its translation: CASSKPGQGGKEETQYF.

V gene TRBV5-1 combines with J gene TRBJ2-7; D gene unclear. Per the germline V gene, CDR1 is SGHRS and CDR2 is YFSETQ. The CDR3 covers 14 residues. Trimming left V 4 bases short and J 7 bases short, with 18 bases between. This CDR3 is CASSPTPSEWEQYF. CDR3 sequence (DNA): TGCGCCAGCAGCCCCACTCCCAGCGAGTGGGAGCAGTACTTC.

This clonotype showed up just a few times. CDR3 sequence: CSARNWNEQFF. In DNA form, the CDR3 reads TGCAGTGCTCGAAATTGGAATGAGCAGTTCTTC. This chain links TRBV20-1 with TRBJ2-1; D gene uncertain. Germline values: CDR1 DFQATT, CDR2 SNEGSKA (reference sequence). V was cut by 5 bases and J by 7 bases, with 9 bases left in between. The CDR3 length is 11 residues.

This chain links TRBV2 with TRBJ2-7; 8 bases match TRBD2. V was pared by 7 bases and J by 0 bases, with 11 bases of the junction left unmatched. This CDR3 is 16 amino acids long. Per the germline V gene, CDR1 is SNHLY and CDR2 is FYNNEI. CDR3 amino acids: CASMMASSGSSYEQYF. Written as DNA, the CDR3 is TGTGCCAGCATGATGGCTTCAAGCGGGAGCTCCTACGAGCAGTACTTC.

The rearrangement uses TRBV2 and TRBJ2-7; D is perhaps TRBD1 (5 bases). Germline CDR1 reads SNHLY; CDR2 reads FYNNEI. The ends were cut back, 3 bases at V and 4 bases at J, with 13 bases in the middle. The CDR3 sequence is 14 residues long. CDR3 residues: CASSDRVSTYEQYF. The CDR3 DNA is TGTGCCAGCAGTGACAGGGTTTCCACTTACGAGCAGTACTTC.

The genes are TRBV2 and TRBJ2-7; the match to TRBD1 covers 9 bases. CDR3 length equals 14 residues. Trimming at V came to 7 bases and at J to 6 bases, leaving 10 bases not matched to a gene. Germline-derived CDR1 and CDR2 are SNHLY and FYNNEI. The chain's CDR3 is CASNRQGVRAEQYF. The DNA for the CDR3 is TGTGCCAGCAACCGACAGGGGGTCCGGGCCGAGCAGTACTTC.

The chain employs TRBV6-1 and TRBJ2-2; 10 bases line up with TRBD2. V dropped 7 bases and J dropped 5; count of bases not matched to a gene: 7. Germline V gene sequence: CDR1 MNHNS, CDR2 SASEGT. CDR3 size: 15 residues. DNA of the CDR3: TGTGCCAGCAATGACCGTAGCGGGAGGACCGGGGAGCTGTTTTTT. Translated: CASNDRSGRTGELFF.

This sequence joins TRBV11-3 and TRBJ2-3; the D call may be TRBD1 or TRBD2 (5 bases each). Between the trimmed V and J ends, which lost 4 bases and 6 bases, there was a span of 17 bases. The length of the CDR3 is 15 residues. CDR1 SGHNT and CDR2 YENEEA come from the germline V gene. DNA for the CDR3: TGTGCCAGCAGCTCCCCCACCGGGGCGCCTGATACGCAGTATTTT. Amino acids: CASSSPTGAPDTQYF.

The sample holds a few counts of this clonotype. This chain connects TRBV20-1 to TRBJ2-7, with 7 bases aligning to TRBD2. Germline CDR1 is DFQATT and CDR2 is SNEGSKA (reference sequence). Trimming removed 3 bases from V and 5 bases from J; junction bases left unmatched: 4. The CDR3 is made up of 12 amino acids. CDR3 in DNA: TGCAGTGCTAGTCGGGGGGAAAACGAGCAGTACTTC. Translated, it gives CSASRGENEQYF.

This clonotype was counted a few times. The V gene is TRBV3-1, the J gene TRBJ2-5; 9 positions agree with TRBD2. CDR3 length: 14 amino acids. With 4 bases clipped from V and 4 bases from J, the junction kept 4 bases outside the gene matches. Germline-derived CDR1 and CDR2 are LGHDT and YNNKEL (reference sequence). In DNA form, the CDR3 reads TGTGCCAGCAGCCCAGCGGGAGGATCAGAGACCCAGTACTTC. Translated: CASSPAGGSETQYF.

The J gene is TRBJ2-3, the V gene TRBV27; D is ambiguous. This CDR3 spans 15 amino acids. Germline V lookup: CDR1 MNHEY, CDR2 SMNVEV (reference sequence). The V and J ends lost 3 bases and 2 bases respectively, with 12 bases between them. The CDR3 nucleotides read TGTGCCAGCAGTTTTGGCTCAACAGCCACAGATACGCAGTATTTT. Residues: CASSFGSTATDTQYF.

The chain combines TRBV15 with TRBJ2-1; TRBD2 matches at 9 bases. This CDR3 spans 16 amino acids. Germline V CDR1 and CDR2: LNHNV, YYDKDF (reference sequence). The J segment lost 0 bases and the V segment lost 2 bases, leaving 2 bases of the junction unmatched. DNA for the CDR3: TGTGCCACCAGCAGAACTAGCGGGCCCTCCTACAATGAGCAGTTCTTC. Its translation: CATSRTSGPSYNEQFF.

The chain employs TRBV4-2 and TRBJ2-5, with D perhaps TRBD2 (5 bases). The CDR3 spans 14 residues. V lost 0 bases and J lost 2, with 7 bases in between. Germline CDR1 is LGHNA and CDR2 is YNFKEQ. CDR3 sequence (DNA): TGTGCCAGCAGCCAAGAAGACTATCAAGAGACCCAGTACTTC. Translating gives CASSQEDYQETQYF.

This clonotype appeared many times. In nucleotides, the CDR3 is TGTGCCAGCAGTCCGCATGGACAGGATATAATCGGGGAGCTGTTTTTT. Residues: CASSPHGQDIIGELFF. V and J are TRBV28 and TRBJ2-2; TRBD1 matches 7 bases. Germline CDR1 is MDHEN and CDR2 is SYDVKM. CDR3 size: 16 residues. The V and J ends lost 5 bases and 7 bases, in that order; junction bases with no gene match: 13. The whole variable domain, filled in from reference TRBV28 and TRBJ2-2, reads DVKVTQSSRYLVKRTGEKVFLECVQDMDHENMFWYRQDPGLGLRLIYFSYDVKMKEKGDIPEGYSVSREKKERFSLILESASTNQTSMYLCASSPHGQDIIGELFFGEGSRLTVL.

V is TRBV6-6 and J is TRBJ1-1; no firm D call. CDR3 length: 12 amino acids. Germline CDR1 MNHNY, CDR2 SVGAGI (reference sequence). Between the trimmed V and J ends, which lost 2 bases and 6 bases, there was a span of 7 bases. CDR3 sequence: CASSYSLAEAFF. CDR3 bases: TGTGCCAGCAGTTACAGTCTCGCTGAAGCTTTCTTT.

This clonotype occurred a few times. The rearrangement joins TRBV7-6 to TRBJ1-3; 7 bases align to TRBD1. J gave up 4 bases and V 5 bases, and 5 bases lay outside the gene matches. The CDR3 has 14 amino acids. Per germline, CDR1 SGHVS and CDR2 FNYEAQ. The CDR3 spells CASSPQGGGNTIYF. The CDR3 region has the DNA TGTGCCAGCAGCCCTCAGGGGGGAGGAAACACCATATATTTT.

V gene TRBV11-2 combines with J gene TRBJ2-3; D unresolved. CDR1 is SGHAT and CDR2 is FQNNGV in the germline V gene. The CDR3 totals 11 residues. V lost 4 bases and J 9 bases, leaving 8 bases between the germline ends. The CDR3 bases are TGTGCCAGCAGCTCCCAAAGGACGCAGTATTTT. Amino acids: CASSSQRTQYF.